Reported below is one T cell receptor (beta chain). What it binds is not known. Mismatch with germline at one junction end may stem from a read error. PCR primers comprised 60 Vbeta and 13 Jbeta primers. Sequenced by immunoSEQ multiplex PCR; TCRdb stores in-frame clones only, minus some. The table has 150,000 or so clones, about 88% seen once; the top ten hold roughly 2.4%. The record originates from a study of cytomegalovirus exposure and HLA in healthy donors. General study results and limits: CMV serostatus was the only immune exposure information that was available. Sequencing likely produced, as an artifact, a cluster of highly shared sequence variants.

This CDR3 is built from 17 residues. Germline CDR1 MDHEN, CDR2 SYDVKM. This clonotype was obtained from a woman aged 18-29 years in good health and CMV-seronegative. Material for sequencing was PBMCs. The V call is TRBV28, the J call TRBJ2-5; 10 nucleotides agree with TRBD2. The CDR3 nucleotides are TGTGCCAGTAGTTGGGATCTTAGCGGGAGGCAGCAAGAGACCCAGTACTTC. As protein: CASSWDLSGRQQETQYF. Supplemented by reference TRBV28 and TRBJ2-5, the full variable domain reads DVKVTQSSRYLVKRTGEKVFLECVQDMDHENMFWYRQDPGLGLRLIYFSYDVKMKEKGDIPEGYSVSREKKERFSLILESASTNQTSMYLCASSWDLSGRQQETQYFGPGTRLLVL.